The 26 T cell receptor beta chains given below trace back to one sample, sequenced in a study of regulatory T cells in long-lasting Graves disease. The time point denotes: newly diagnosed GD, antithyroid drugs for less than 3 months. PBMC RNA served as the TCR library source. Arm-PCR of CDR3 regions and iRepertoire HTBI primers were used to build TCR beta libraries. One entry per CDR3 protein results from TCRdb running MiXCR on the multiplex PCR reads. The sample carries around 450,000 distinct CDR3 sequences, under 15% recorded once. These data were also filed under a second study, of T cells in Graves' hyperthyroidism and ophthalmopathy.

The specimen comprised peripheral blood mononuclear cells (PBMCs), sampled at new diagnosis, from a patient treated with antithyroid drugs. These receptors were obtained from a woman in her twenties or thirties with Graves disease.

This chain uses TRBV20-1 with TRBJ2-5, with 8 nucleotides matching TRBD2. The ends lost 6 bases at V and 5 bases at J; junction bases unmatched: 5. This CDR3 region has 12 residues. Germline values: CDR1 DFQATT, CDR2 SNEGSKA (reference sequence). In nucleotides, the CDR3 is TGCAGTGCGAGCCCGGGGGGGGAGACCCAGTACTTC. It is translated as CSASPGGETQYF.

This clonotype was observed a few times. V and J are TRBV7-6 and TRBJ2-1; D unclear. CDR1 is SGHVS and CDR2 is FNYEAQ in the germline V gene. Trimming cost V 2 bases and J 6 bases, with 8 bases left between them. The CDR3 loop spans 13 amino acids. CDR3: CASSLTRTNEQFF. The DNA of the CDR3 is TGTGCCAGCAGCTTAACGAGGACCAATGAGCAGTTCTTC.

This clonotype showed up many times. V and J are TRBV30 and TRBJ2-7, with 11 positions matching TRBD2. Germline CDR1 and CDR2: GTSNPN and SVGIG (reference sequence). Germline trimming cut 3 bases from V and 3 bases from J; bases unmatched to any gene: 10. The CDR3 contains 16 residues. The CDR3 here is CAWSLVLAGVYYEQYF. CDR3 nucleotides: TGTGCCTGGAGCCTAGTACTAGCGGGAGTTTACTACGAGCAGTACTTC.

This clonotype was seen ten or more times. The CDR3 sequence: CASSPATSVHEQYF. As DNA, the CDR3 is TGTGCCAGCAGCCCGGCCACTAGCGTACACGAGCAGTACTTC. V gene TRBV7-6 combines with J gene TRBJ2-7; 7 nucleotides agree with TRBD2. V gave up 5 bases and J gave up 5 bases; unmatched junction bases: 9. This CDR3 region has 14 residues. The germline V gene has CDR1 SGHVS and CDR2 FNYEAQ.

This clonotype showed up many times. V and J are TRBV30 and TRBJ2-7, with unresolved D. Trimming shortened V by 0 bases and J by 0 bases, and 18 bases separated the two germline ends. The germline CDR1 and CDR2 sequences are GTSNPN and SVGIG (reference sequence). This CDR3 is built from 17 residues. The CDR3: CAWSVLKFGGVSYEQYF. CDR3 DNA sequence: TGTGCCTGGAGTGTACTGAAGTTCGGCGGAGTCTCCTACGAGCAGTACTTC. The full variable domain, completed using reference TRBV30 and TRBJ2-7, is SQTIHQWPATLVQPVGSPLSLECTVEGTSNPNLYWYRQAAGRGLQLLFYSVGIGQISSEVPQNLSASRPQDRQFILSSKKLLLSDSGFYLCAWSVLKFGGVSYEQYFGPGTRLTVT.

This clonotype was detected only a few times. The chain has TRBV24-1 and TRBJ2-2, with 8 positions matching TRBD1. V lost 11 bases to trimming and J lost 1 base; unmatched junction nucleotides: 5. Germline CDR1 is KGHDR and CDR2 is SFDVKD. CDR3 size: 14 residues. In DNA, the CDR3 is TGTGCCATCAAGGGGACAGGGAACACCGGGGAGCTGTTTTTT. Translated: CAIKGTGNTGELFF.

The gene calls are TRBV24-1 and TRBJ2-3; possible D gene TRBD2, 5 bases. In germline, CDR1 is KGHDR, CDR2 SFDVKD. Trimming removed 5 bases at V and 2 bases at J, with 10 bases between. The CDR3 runs 14 residues. The CDR3 is CATSVRGNTDTQYF. The CDR3 DNA reads as TGTGCCACCAGTGTGAGAGGGAACACAGATACGCAGTATTTT.

Regarding this clonotype: Likely a read error: the CDR3 ends without its conserved phenylalanine or tryptophan. This chain connects TRBV29-1 to TRBJ1-2; no clear D gene. Germline V gives CDR1 SQVTM, CDR2 ANQGSEA. The CDR3 length is 12 residues. Trimming shortened V by 0 bases and J by 2 bases, and 4 bases separated the two germline ends. The CDR3 DNA reads TGCAGCGTTGAAGACACCAACTATGGCTACACCCTC. Translation gives CSVEDTNYGYTL.

This clonotype was seen repeatedly, ten times or more. This rearrangement joins TRBV7-9 to TRBJ2-3, with 9 bases fitting TRBD1. With the DNA end fitting TRBJ1-1 better, the J assignment may be wrong. Germline loops: CDR1 SEHNR, CDR2 FQNEAQ (reference sequence). This CDR3 spans 11 amino acids. As DNA, the CDR3 is TGTGCCAGCAGCTTGGACAGGGGAGCTTTCTTT. Translating it yields CASSLDRGAFF.

This clonotype was detected ten times or more. The rearrangement uses TRBV3-1 and TRBJ2-7; D perhaps matches TRBD1 (6 bases). Germline values: CDR1 LGHDT, CDR2 YNNKEL (reference sequence). The CDR3 sequence is 15 residues long. The V end was cut by 5 bases, the J end by 6 bases, with 20 bases between. CDR3 loop: CASSTATGSASEQYF. CDR3 DNA sequence: TGTGCCAGCAGCACAGCAACAGGGTCGGCTAGCGAGCAGTACTTC.

The V gene is TRBV28, the J gene TRBJ1-3, with a possible D match to TRBD1 (6 bases). CDR3 length: 16 amino acids. Trimming left V 6 bases short and J 0 bases short, with 15 bases between. CDR1 and CDR2 (germline): MDHEN, SYDVKM. The CDR3 sequence: CASSAPGAPSGNTIYF. The CDR3 region has the DNA TGTGCCAGCAGCGCGCCGGGGGCCCCCTCTGGAAACACCATATATTTT.

The rearrangement links TRBV7-6 to TRBJ1-1; maybe TRBD1 (6 bases). Trimming left V 2 bases short and J 5 bases short, with 18 bases between. In germline, CDR1 is SGHVS, CDR2 FNYEAQ. This CDR3 has 16 residues. CDR3 in amino acids: CASSLIGTISGTEAFF. As DNA, the CDR3 is TGTGCCAGCAGCTTAATAGGGACAATCTCGGGAACTGAAGCTTTCTTT. The complete variable domain, with remaining parts taken from reference TRBV7-6 and TRBJ1-1, reads GAGVSQSPRYKVTKRGQDVALRCDPISGHVSLYWYRQALGQGPEFLTYFNYEAQQDKSGLPNDRFSAERPEGSISTLTIQRTEQRDSAMYRCASSLIGTISGTEAFFGQGTRLTVV.

This clonotype was found a few times. J is TRBJ1-4 and V is TRBV10-2, with TRBD1 matching over 7 bases. CDR3 length equals 14 residues. V lost 0 bases, J lost 8 bases, and 3 bases stayed unmatched. Germline CDR1 is WSHSY and CDR2 is SAAADI. Here the CDR3 DNA reads TGCGCCAGCAGTGAGTCACAGGGGAGGGAAAAACTGTTTTTT. It is translated as CASSESQGREKLFF.

The gene calls are TRBV12-3 or TRBV12-4 and TRBJ2-5; perhaps TRBD2 as D (6 bases). V was trimmed by 8 bases and J by 2 bases, leaving 12 bases between them. The CDR3 length is 13 residues. CDR3 nucleotides: TGTGCCAGCTGCTGGGGGGAACAAGAGACCCAGTACTTC. Translated, it gives CASCWGEQETQYF.

The chain links TRBV7-6 to TRBJ1-3, with D unresolved. V was clipped by 5 bases and J by 4 bases, with 9 bases between them. The CDR3 is 13 residues long. Germline CDR1 SGHVS, CDR2 FNYEAQ. CDR3 loop: CASSRSTGNTIYF. The CDR3 DNA reads TGTGCCAGCAGCCGTTCGACAGGAAACACCATATATTTT.

This clonotype has a count of ten or more. The chain links TRBV3-1 to TRBJ1-3, with 7 bases matching TRBD1. The V gene end was trimmed by 2 bases and the J gene end by 6 bases; junction bases not matched to a gene: 13. The CDR3 length is 17 residues. The germline CDR1 and CDR2 sequences are LGHDT and YNNKEL (reference sequence). The chain's CDR3 is CASSQPRRTGFENTIYF. The CDR3 nucleotides read TGTGCCAGCAGCCAACCCCGGCGGACAGGATTCGAAAACACCATATATTTT.

This clonotype was seen a few times. The chain employs TRBV7-2 and TRBJ2-7; TRBD2 is a possible D gene (6 bases). Deletions cut 6 bases from V and 3 bases from J, with 18 bases between. The CDR3 covers 15 residues. Germline CDR1 SGHTA, CDR2 FQGNSA. CDR3 DNA sequence: TGTGCCAGCAGTTATAACGGGGGTTACCTCTACGAGCAGTACTTC. The encoded protein is CASSYNGGYLYEQYF.

This clonotype was seen ten or more times. This rearrangement joins TRBV27 to TRBJ1-2; TRBD1 is a possible D gene (6 bases). CDR3 length equals 15 residues. From germline, CDR1 is MNHEY and CDR2 SMNVEV (reference sequence). The V end was cut by 5 bases, the J end by 4 bases, with 17 bases between. CDR3 coding DNA: TGTGCCAGCAGTCTCCGGGACACGGGTCCCTATGGCTACACCTTC. It codes for CASSLRDTGPYGYTF.

This clonotype was seen repeatedly, ten times or more. The rearrangement uses TRBV11-2 and TRBJ1-4, with D possibly TRBD1 on 6 matching bases. V gave up 0 bases and J gave up 7 bases, with 12 bases separating them. Germline V gene lookup returns CDR1 SGHAT and CDR2 FQNNGV. The CDR3 consists of 15 residues. CDR3 in amino acids: CASSLEQGRGEKLFF. In nucleotides, the CDR3 is TGTGCCAGCAGCTTAGAACAGGGCCGGGGTGAAAAACTGTTTTTT.

This clonotype showed up many times. The V call is TRBV7-9, the J call TRBJ2-5; D is undetermined. CDR1 is SEHNR and CDR2 is FQNEAQ in the germline V gene (reference sequence). This CDR3 has 14 residues. V lost 0 bases to trimming and J lost 3 bases, with 8 bases between them. The CDR3 reads CASSLAPPKETQYF. The DNA of the CDR3 is TGTGCCAGCAGCTTAGCGCCACCTAAAGAGACCCAGTACTTC.

This clonotype was seen at least ten times. This chain uses TRBV3-1 with TRBJ2-1; no definite D call. V lost 4 bases and J lost 0, with 7 bases in between. Germline CDR1 reads LGHDT; CDR2 reads YNNKEL (reference sequence). The CDR3 is made up of 14 amino acids. This CDR3 reads CASSPRSSYNEQFF. For the CDR3, the DNA is TGTGCCAGCAGCCCCCGAAGCTCCTACAATGAGCAGTTCTTC.

At least ten counts were recorded for this clonotype. The J gene is TRBJ1-2, the V gene TRBV24-1; a weak D match, TRBD1 (6 bases). CDR3 length: 13 residues. The germline CDR1 and CDR2 sequences are KGHDR and SFDVKD. V shed 3 bases and J shed 5 bases, with 9 bases lying between them. CDR3 protein: CATSDTGIYGYTF. In DNA, the CDR3 is TGTGCCACCAGTGATACAGGGATATATGGCTACACCTTC.

The V gene is TRBV7-9, the J gene TRBJ1-6, with TRBD1 as a possible D gene (5 bases). The CDR3 runs to 15 residues. With 5 bases removed from V and 10 bases from J, the gap between germline ends came to 18 bases. Germline V gives CDR1 SEHNR, CDR2 FQNEAQ (reference sequence). The CDR3 region has the DNA TGTGCCAGCAGCCCACCGGGGGTTGAGGAGTCACCCCTCCACTTT. Its protein product is CASSPPGVEESPLHF.

This sequence joins TRBV20-1 and TRBJ2-1, with D perhaps matching TRBD2 (6 bases). This CDR3 region has 16 residues. The germline gives CDR1 DFQATT, CDR2 SNEGSKA (reference sequence). Trimming pared 1 base from V and 5 bases from J, leaving 18 bases between. In DNA, the CDR3 is TGCAGTGCTAGAGCCCCTCAAACGGGAGCGGACAATGAGCAGTTCTTC. Residues: CSARAPQTGADNEQFF.

This clonotype was counted many times. V usage is TRBV11-2 and J usage is TRBJ2-3; D is unresolved. The CDR3 is 12 residues long. Trimming shortened V by 4 bases and J by 4 bases, and 6 bases separated the two germline ends. The germline V gene has CDR1 SGHAT and CDR2 FQNNGV. CDR3 sequence reads: CASSSRADTQYF. The CDR3 DNA sequence: TGTGCCAGCAGCTCTAGGGCAGATACGCAGTATTTT. Using reference TRBV11-2 and TRBJ2-3 for the parts outside the CDR3, the full variable domain is EAGVAQSPRYKIIEKRQSVAFWCNPISGHATLYWYQQILGQGPKLLIQFQNNGVVDDSQLPKDRFSAERLKGVDSTLKIQPAKLEDSAVYLCASSSRADTQYFGPGTRLTVL.

This clonotype was seen repeatedly, ten times or more. This sequence joins TRBV27 and TRBJ2-7; 7 positions agree with TRBD2. V lost 5 bases, J lost 6 bases, and 4 bases stayed unmatched. The CDR3 is made up of 12 amino acids. Germline CDR1 is MNHEY and CDR2 is SMNVEV (reference sequence). The DNA for the CDR3 is TGTGCCAGCAGTCCGAGGACTAGCGAGCAGTACTTC. As protein: CASSPRTSEQYF.